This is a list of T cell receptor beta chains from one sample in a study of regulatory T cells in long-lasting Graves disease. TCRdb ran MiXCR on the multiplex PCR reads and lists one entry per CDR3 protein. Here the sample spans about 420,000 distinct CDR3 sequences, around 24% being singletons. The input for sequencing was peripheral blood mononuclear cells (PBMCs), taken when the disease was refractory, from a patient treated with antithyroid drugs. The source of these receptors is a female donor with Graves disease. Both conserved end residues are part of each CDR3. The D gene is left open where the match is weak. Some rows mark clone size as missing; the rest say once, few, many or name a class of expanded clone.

cdr3_nt: TGTGCCAGTAGTGCGGACAGGGTCTATGGCTACACCTTC
cdr3_aa: CASSADRVYGYTF
j_call: TRBJ1-2
d_call: TRBD1
v_call: TRBV19
clone_size: few

cdr3_nt: TGTGCCAGCAGCCCAGGGGGGGCTAGCGGGACCCCGGAGTATTTT
cdr3_aa: CASSPGGASGTPEYF
j_call: TRBJ2-3
d_call: TRBD2
v_call: TRBV3-1
clone_size: NA

cdr3_nt: TGTGCCAGCAGCGGAGGCGGCGAAGGGGAGACCCAGTACTTC
cdr3_aa: CASSGGGEGETQYF
j_call: TRBJ2-5
d_call: NA
v_call: TRBV9
clone_size: many

cdr3_nt: TGTGCCAGCAGTTTCGGGACCCGAAAAAACTATGGCTACACCTTC
cdr3_aa: CASSFGTRKNYGYTF
j_call: TRBJ1-2
d_call: NA
v_call: TRBV28
clone_size: many

cdr3_nt: TGTGCCAGCAGACCCCCGACAGGTTCGTTTATAGAGCAGTACTTC
cdr3_aa: CASRPPTGSFIEQYF
j_call: TRBJ2-7
d_call: NA
v_call: TRBV28
clone_size: few

cdr3_nt: TGTGCCAGCAGTCCAAGTATTGAAGCGACCGGGGAGCTGTTTTTT
cdr3_aa: CASSPSIEATGELFF
j_call: TRBJ2-2
d_call: NA
v_call: TRBV27
clone_size: NA

cdr3_nt: TGTGCCAGCAGCCCCGCCGTCGCAGGGGAGACTGAAGCTTTCTTT
cdr3_aa: CASSPAVAGETEAFF
j_call: TRBJ1-1
d_call: NA
v_call: TRBV7-6
clone_size: NA

cdr3_nt: TGTGCCAGCACCCCGGGAATCCTGAACACTGAAGCTTTCTTT
cdr3_aa: CASTPGILNTEAFF
j_call: TRBJ1-1
d_call: NA
v_call: TRBV12-3/TRBV12-4
clone_size: few

cdr3_nt: TGTGCTAGTGGTTTGAGAACAGGCTTGTACACTGAAGCTTTCTTT
cdr3_aa: CASGLRTGLYTEAFF
j_call: TRBJ1-1
d_call: NA
v_call: TRBV12-5
clone_size: NA

cdr3_nt: TGTGCCAGCAGCCCTGCGATGGGCCGCTACGAGCAGTACTTC
cdr3_aa: CASSPAMGRYEQYF
j_call: TRBJ2-7
d_call: NA
v_call: TRBV7-9
clone_size: NA

cdr3_nt: TGTGCCAGCAGTGCCGGGACTAGCGACTCGGAGACCCAGTACTTC
cdr3_aa: CASSAGTSDSETQYF
j_call: TRBJ2-5
d_call: TRBD2
v_call: TRBV2
clone_size: many

cdr3_nt: TGTGCCAGCTCACCACCGTCTAGAGCAGACACTGAAGCTTTCTTT
cdr3_aa: CASSPPSRADTEAFF
j_call: TRBJ1-1
d_call: NA
v_call: TRBV18
clone_size: NA

cdr3_nt: TGTGCCAGCAGCTTAGTTGGTAGCGTGATCGAGCAGTACTTC
cdr3_aa: CASSLVGSVIEQYF
j_call: TRBJ2-7
d_call: NA
v_call: TRBV11-1
clone_size: many

cdr3_nt: TGCAGTGCCTACTTGCGGAGCGAAGAGACCCAGTACTTC
cdr3_aa: CSAYLRSEETQYF
j_call: TRBJ2-5
d_call: NA
v_call: TRBV20-1
clone_size: many

cdr3_nt: TGTGCCAGCAGCGGCGGGGTTAGCGGGAGCTACGAGCAGTACTTC
cdr3_aa: CASSGGVSGSYEQYF
j_call: TRBJ2-7
d_call: TRBD2
v_call: TRBV5-4
clone_size: NA

cdr3_nt: TGCAGCGTCGATAGCGGCTCTGGGGCCAACGTCCTGACTTTC
cdr3_aa: CSVDSGSGANVLTF
j_call: TRBJ2-6
d_call: NA
v_call: TRBV29-1
clone_size: NA

cdr3_nt: TGTGCCAGCAGCCAAGAAACGCACACTGAAGCTTTCTTT
cdr3_aa: CASSQETHTEAFF
j_call: TRBJ1-1
d_call: NA
v_call: TRBV14
clone_size: few

cdr3_nt: TGTGCCAGCAGTTTATACACGCGTTTCCATTTT
cdr3_aa: CASSLYTRFHF
j_call: TRBJ1-3
d_call: NA
v_call: TRBV28
clone_size: few

cdr3_nt: TGTGCCAGCAGTGACGCGGGAGGGTCCTACGAGCAGTACTTC
cdr3_aa: CASSDAGGSYEQYF
j_call: TRBJ2-7
d_call: TRBD2
v_call: TRBV6-2/TRBV6-3
clone_size: NA

cdr3_nt: TGTGCCAGCAGTTCCCCGGCCGACTACACAGATACGCAGTATTTT
cdr3_aa: CASSSPADYTDTQYF
j_call: TRBJ2-3
d_call: NA
v_call: TRBV7-2
clone_size: NA

cdr3_nt: TGCGCCAGCAGTCAGGCCCTAGCGGGCAAAGCCTACGAGCAGTACTTC
cdr3_aa: CASSQALAGKAYEQYF
j_call: TRBJ2-7
d_call: TRBD2
v_call: TRBV5-1
clone_size: NA

cdr3_nt: TGTGCCAGCAGCTTGAGACTAGCGGGAGCCGGTAACGAGCAGTACTTC
cdr3_aa: CASSLRLAGAGNEQYF
j_call: TRBJ2-7
d_call: TRBD2
v_call: TRBV7-2
clone_size: many

cdr3_nt: TGTGCCAGCAGCTTAGTCCCTAGCGGGATGACAGATACGCAGTATTTT
cdr3_aa: CASSLVPSGMTDTQYF
j_call: TRBJ2-3
d_call: TRBD2
v_call: TRBV7-8
clone_size: few

cdr3_nt: TGTGCCTGGAGTCTTAGCGGGGGGGCCCACGAGCAGTACTTC
cdr3_aa: CAWSLSGGAHEQYF
j_call: TRBJ2-7
d_call: TRBD2
v_call: TRBV30
clone_size: few

cdr3_nt: TGTGCCAGCAGCCGCTCCGGGACAGGGGGTTCCCTCCCCCAGCATTTT
cdr3_aa: CASSRSGTGGSLPQHF
j_call: TRBJ1-5
d_call: TRBD1
v_call: TRBV7-9
clone_size: few

cdr3_nt: TGCAGCGTCGAGGGCAACGGGGAATTCGGGGACGAGCAGTACTTC
cdr3_aa: CSVEGNGEFGDEQYF
j_call: TRBJ2-7
d_call: NA
v_call: TRBV29-1
clone_size: few

cdr3_nt: TGTGCCAGCAGTCGCCGGGGGCGCCAGGACTATGGCTACACCTTC
cdr3_aa: CASSRRGRQDYGYTF
j_call: TRBJ1-2
d_call: NA
v_call: TRBV6-1
clone_size: once

cdr3_nt: TGTGCCAGCAGCTCCGGGACTAGCGGGAACACCGGGGAGCTGTTTTTT
cdr3_aa: CASSSGTSGNTGELFF
j_call: TRBJ2-2
d_call: TRBD2
v_call: TRBV28
clone_size: many

cdr3_nt: TGCAGTGCTCGTCGGACACTAGTAGGGAATGAGCAGTTCTTC
cdr3_aa: CSARRTLVGNEQFF
j_call: TRBJ2-1
d_call: NA
v_call: TRBV20-1
clone_size: NA

cdr3_nt: TGTGCCAGCAGGCGCCGGGAAGGAGTTAACACTGAAGCTTTCTTT
cdr3_aa: CASRRREGVNTEAFF
j_call: TRBJ1-1
d_call: NA
v_call: TRBV6-2/TRBV6-3
clone_size: NA

cdr3_nt: TGTGCCAGCAGTTCGGGAGCGGGAGTTAACTACGAGCAGTACTTC
cdr3_aa: CASSSGAGVNYEQYF
j_call: TRBJ2-7
d_call: TRBD2
v_call: TRBV6-5
clone_size: NA

cdr3_nt: TGCGCCAGCAGCGTCGGGACGAGGCGTTACGGTGAGCAGTTCTTC
cdr3_aa: CASSVGTRRYGEQFF
j_call: TRBJ2-1
d_call: NA
v_call: TRBV5-1
clone_size: NA

cdr3_nt: TGTGCCAGCGAAAGGGGGTCTGGAAACACCATATATTTT
cdr3_aa: CASERGSGNTIYF
j_call: TRBJ1-3
d_call: NA
v_call: TRBV2
clone_size: many

cdr3_nt: TGTGCCAGTAGTATTGGAACCCTAGCGGGAGAAGTCCCGGCCGGGGAGCTGTTTTTT
cdr3_aa: CASSIGTLAGEVPAGELFF
j_call: TRBJ2-2
d_call: TRBD2
v_call: TRBV19
clone_size: NA

cdr3_nt: TGTGCCAGCAGTCTAACCAGCAGTATTAATCAGCCCCAGCATTTT
cdr3_aa: CASSLTSSINQPQHF
j_call: TRBJ1-5
d_call: NA
v_call: TRBV12-3/TRBV12-4
clone_size: many

cdr3_nt: TGTGCCAGCAGTTCCCTGACAGGGGGCAGGAAGAACACTGAAGCTTTCTTT
cdr3_aa: CASSSLTGGRKNTEAFF
j_call: TRBJ1-1
d_call: TRBD1
v_call: TRBV6-5
clone_size: many

cdr3_nt: TGCAGTGCTACCACAGGTCCCGGGGCCAACGTCCTGACTTTC
cdr3_aa: CSATTGPGANVLTF
j_call: TRBJ2-6
d_call: NA
v_call: TRBV20-1
clone_size: NA